A single sample gave rise to the 17 T cell receptor beta chains below, sequenced in a study of early T cells in non-severe SARS-CoV-2 infection (dated by TCRdb to the early 2020s). Libraries were prepared through 5' RACE. TCRdb shows the sequencer as NextSeq 500. TCRdb reworked the public reads: Q25 trimming with fastp, MiXCR clone assembly, productive beta chains retained. Rows with a matching CDR3 protein are joined into one entry that keeps the most common DNA and genes. Recorded for this sample are over 80,000 distinct CDR3 sequences; 11% to 15% of them occurred a single time. The ten largest make up roughly 9.8% of the sample. Sequenced input: whole blood. The receptor set was obtained from an adult who was a healthcare worker with PCR-confirmed SARS-CoV-2 infection or an uninfected control (not recorded which).

This clonotype came up many times. V is TRBV7-2 and J is TRBJ1-5; D remains ambiguous. CDR3 size: 13 residues. CDR1 is SGHTA and CDR2 is FQGNSA in the germline V gene. Trimming removed 2 bases at V and 3 bases at J, with 5 bases between. The CDR3 sequence: CASSLIDNQPQHF. As DNA, the CDR3 is TGTGCCAGCAGCTTAATCGACAATCAGCCCCAGCATTTT.

The chain joins TRBV28 to TRBJ1-5; maybe TRBD1 (5 bases). V was shortened by 3 bases and J by 5 bases, with 14 bases between the two germline ends. The CDR3 consists of 15 residues. CDR1 and CDR2 (germline): MDHEN, SYDVKM. CDR3 sequence reads: CASSFPGGSHQPQHF. The CDR3, as DNA: TGTGCCAGCAGTTTCCCTGGGGGGTCCCATCAGCCCCAGCATTTT.

This clonotype was detected ten times or more. This chain joins TRBV7-8 and TRBJ2-7; D may match TRBD1 or TRBD2 (5 bases each). Trimming left V 5 bases short and J 5 bases short, with 25 bases between. The CDR3 totals 17 residues. Germline lookup yields CDR1 SGHVS and CDR2 FQNEAQ. CDR3 nucleotide sequence: TGTGCCAGCAGCCCAAAACGCCCAGGGACGGGTCTCGACGAGCAGTACTTC. As protein: CASSPKRPGTGLDEQYF.

This chain connects TRBV7-2 to TRBJ1-5; a possible D gene is TRBD1 (6 bases). V lost 5 bases and J lost 7, with 21 bases in between. CDR1 SGHTA and CDR2 FQGNSA come from the germline V gene. There are 16 residues in the CDR3. Here the CDR3 DNA reads TGTGCCAGCAGCCCGGTTTCAGGACAGCGTCGACAGCCCCAGCATTTT. Its translation: CASSPVSGQRRQPQHF.

This clonotype was counted many times. The chain recombines TRBV6-1 with TRBJ1-2, with a weak D call TRBD1 (5 bases). Trimming removed 3 bases at V and 1 base at J, with 9 bases between. CDR3 size: 14 residues. The germline CDR1 and CDR2 sequences are MNHNS and SASEGT. In DNA form, the CDR3 reads TGTGCCAGCAGTGACTATGACAGTAACTATGGCTACACCTTC. It is translated as CASSDYDSNYGYTF.

About this clonotype: Sequence at one end of the junction differs from germline and may be a read error. The chain carries TRBV12-3 or TRBV12-4 and TRBJ2-2, with TRBD1 matching over 7 bases. CDR3 length: 13 amino acids. CDR3 sequence reads: CAARDSYTWELFF. As DNA, the CDR3 is TGTGCCGCCCGGGACAGCTACACCTGGGAGCTGTTTTTT.

The chain uses TRBV28 and TRBJ2-5; TRBD2 matches at 11 bases. Germline values: CDR1 MDHEN, CDR2 SYDVKM. With 5 bases clipped from V and 1 base from J, the junction kept 6 bases outside the gene matches. This CDR3 contains 16 residues. CDR3 protein: CASSQLAGASQETQYF. For the CDR3, the DNA is TGTGCCAGCAGTCAACTAGCGGGGGCCTCCCAAGAGACCCAGTACTTC.

The genes are TRBV27 and TRBJ1-2, with D uncertain. CDR1 and CDR2 from the germline V gene are MNHEY and SMNVEV (reference sequence). With 3 bases removed from V and 2 bases from J, the gap between germline ends came to 7 bases. The length of the CDR3 is 13 residues. For the CDR3, the DNA is TGTGCCAGCAGTTTTAGGCAGAACTATGGCTACACCTTC. Protein: CASSFRQNYGYTF.

The gene calls are TRBV19 and TRBJ1-6; TRBD1 matches 8 bases. The germline V gene encodes CDR1 LNHDA and CDR2 SQIVND (reference sequence). The CDR3 sequence is 15 residues long. The J segment lost 3 bases and the V segment lost 7 bases, leaving 5 bases of the junction unmatched. The CDR3 nucleotides are TGTGCCAGTACCGAGACAGGGGACTATAATTCACCCCTCCACTTT. The encoded protein is CASTETGDYNSPLHF. Full variable domain (missing parts from reference TRBV19 and TRBJ1-6): DGGITQSPKYLFRKEGQNVTLSCEQNLNHDAMYWYRQDPGQGLRLIYYSQIVNDFQKGDIAEGYSVSREKKESFPLTVTSAQKNPTAFYLCASTETGDYNSPLHFGNGTRLTVT.

This clonotype has a handful of counts. This chain joins TRBV6-6 and TRBJ2-7; D possibly uses TRBD1 or TRBD2 (5 bases each). Trimming took off 2 bases at V and 5 bases at J, with 16 bases between the two ends. In germline, CDR1 is MNHNY, CDR2 SVGAGI (reference sequence). The CDR3 totals 15 residues. The CDR3 spells CASSYPGTKEDEQYF. The CDR3 DNA is TGTGCCAGCAGTTACCCCGGGACGAAAGAGGACGAGCAGTACTTC.

With respect to this clonotype: A read error may produce the germline difference seen at one junction end. The rearrangement joins TRBV12-3 or TRBV12-4 to TRBJ2-6; TRBD1 matches at 9 bases. This CDR3 has 17 amino acids. The CDR3 is CSSSFGTGLSGANVLTF. The CDR3 coding sequence is TGTTCCAGCAGTTTTGGGACAGGGCTCTCTGGGGCCAACGTCCTGACTTTC.

This clonotype was observed a few times. This chain connects TRBV29-1 to TRBJ1-1; D is perhaps TRBD1 (5 bases). Germline CDR1 reads SQVTM; CDR2 reads ANQGSEA. V dropped 4 bases and J dropped 0 bases, with 12 bases sitting between them. The CDR3 runs 14 residues. CDR3 sequence (DNA): TGCAGCGTTGGTAGGGGAAGCTTGAACACTGAAGCTTTCTTT. Translating gives CSVGRGSLNTEAFF.

This clonotype has a count of ten or more. The genes are TRBV7-9 and TRBJ1-1, with D hard to call. Germline CDR1 is SEHNR and CDR2 is FQNEAQ (reference sequence). CDR3 size: 14 residues. V was trimmed by 8 bases and J by 1 base, leaving 14 bases between them. CDR3 nucleotide sequence: TGTGCCAGCGGACGGGGATACGCGAACACTGAAGCTTTCTTT. This codes for CASGRGYANTEAFF.

The V and J genes are TRBV29-1 and TRBJ1-2; D is unclear. The CDR3 extends over 12 amino acids. Deletions cut 7 bases from V and 0 bases from J, with 9 bases between. The V gene's germline CDR1 is SQVTM and CDR2 ANQGSEA. DNA for the CDR3: TGCAGCGGGGGTTCGGCTAACTATGGCTACACCTTC. Translating gives CSGGSANYGYTF.

This chain joins TRBV5-1 and TRBJ2-7, with D maybe TRBD2 (6 bases). V shed 4 bases and J shed 2 bases, with 16 bases lying between them. This CDR3 has 15 residues. CDR1 is SGHRS and CDR2 is YFSETQ in the germline V gene. CDR3 protein: CASSSLGGPPYEQYF. CDR3 nucleotide sequence: TGCGCCAGCAGCAGCCTCGGGGGTCCTCCCTACGAGCAGTACTTC.

The V call is TRBV5-4, the J call TRBJ2-7, with 8 bases aligning to TRBD1. Germline V lookup: CDR1 SGHNT, CDR2 YYREEE (reference sequence). This CDR3 is built from 15 residues. Germline trimming cut 3 bases from V and 2 bases from J; bases unmatched to any gene: 7. CDR3 protein: CASSSRRGPPYEQYF. CDR3 nucleotides: TGTGCCAGCAGCTCCCGCAGGGGGCCGCCCTACGAGCAGTACTTC. The entire variable domain, with the rest obtained from reference TRBV5-4 and TRBJ2-7, is as follows: ETGVTQSPTHLIKTRGQQVTLRCSSQSGHNTVSWYQQALGQGPQFIFQYYREEENGRGNFPPRFSGLQFPNYSSELNVNALELDDSALYLCASSSRRGPPYEQYFGPGTRLTVT.

The V and J genes are TRBV6-2 or TRBV6-3 and TRBJ2-1; 16 bases are a match to TRBD2. The CDR3 is 17 amino acids. The J segment lost 3 bases and the V segment lost 7 bases, leaving 6 bases of the junction unmatched. Germline CDR1 MNHEY, CDR2 SVGEGT. CDR3 DNA sequence: TGTGCCAGCACCGGGACTAGCGGGGGGGCGATCTACAATGAGCAGTTCTTC. Its protein product is CASTGTSGGAIYNEQFF.